Listed here are 26 T cell receptor beta chains from one sample, sequenced in a study of blood T cell repertoires in COVID-19. Only in-frame clones appear in the TCRdb table, and some are missing; sequencing was by immunoSEQ multiplex PCR. The sample has roughly 260,000 clones, 80% to 90% seen once; the top ten hold just over 2.5%. The sequenced sample consisted of PBMCs or T cells enriched from blood (not recorded which). These receptors all stem from a woman aged 25 to 39 with acute COVID-19.

The rearrangement uses TRBV28 and TRBJ1-4; TRBD1 might be the D (5 bases). The V gene's germline CDR1 is MDHEN and CDR2 SYDVKM. This CDR3 contains 17 residues. V lost 2 bases to trimming and J lost 0 bases, with 13 bases between them. CDR3 nucleotide sequence: TGTGCCAGCAGTTTAATGACAGCCTATGCAACTAATGAAAAACTGTTTTTT. This codes for CASSLMTAYATNEKLFF. Complete variable domain (other parts from reference TRBV28 and TRBJ1-4): DVKVTQSSRYLVKRTGEKVFLECVQDMDHENMFWYRQDPGLGLRLIYFSYDVKMKEKGDIPEGYSVSREKKERFSLILESASTNQTSMYLCASSLMTAYATNEKLFFGSGTQLSVL.

The chain carries TRBV24-1 and TRBJ1-2, with D maybe TRBD1 (6 bases). The ends were cut back, 0 bases at V and 2 bases at J, with 6 bases in the middle. The CDR3 covers 14 residues. Germline CDR1 KGHDR, CDR2 SFDVKD. The chain's CDR3 is CATSDLGQNYGYTF. CDR3 in DNA: TGTGCCACCAGTGATTTGGGACAGAACTATGGCTACACCTTC.

This clone has just one count. This sequence joins TRBV7-9 and TRBJ1-1, with a weak D call TRBD1 (6 bases). Looked up from germline, CDR1 is SEHNR and CDR2 is FQNEAQ (reference sequence). This CDR3 is 13 amino acids long. V lost 4 bases, J lost 5 bases, and 11 bases lay in between. As DNA, the CDR3 is TGTGCCAGCAGCTATGACAGGAAAACTGAAGCTTTCTTT. It codes for CASSYDRKTEAFF.

This clone occurred once. This sequence joins TRBV3-1 (or the pseudogene TRBV3-2) and TRBJ1-5; 7 bases are a match to TRBD1. The CDR3 spans 17 residues. The J segment lost 9 bases and the V segment lost 4 bases, leaving 18 bases of the junction unmatched. CDR1 is LGHDT, CDR2 YNNKEL, per germline (reference sequence). The CDR3 DNA reads TGTGCCAGCAGCCCATTTTACGACAGGGCGATGAGGGTGCCCCAGCATTTT. This translates into CASSPFYDRAMRVPQHF.

The J gene is TRBJ1-1, the V gene TRBV3-1 (or the pseudogene TRBV3-2); tentatively, D is TRBD1 (6 bases). This CDR3 is built from 15 residues. Germline V gives CDR1 LGHDT, CDR2 YNNKEL (reference sequence). V shed 4 bases and J shed 0 bases, with 12 bases lying between them. In nucleotides, the CDR3 is TGTGCCAGCAGCCGGGAGGGGGAAATGAACACTGAAGCTTTCTTT. Translation: CASSREGEMNTEAFF.

CDR3: CASSYGRSHEKLFF. CDR3 DNA sequence: TGTGCCAGCAGTTACGGTCGGTCGCATGAAAAACTGTTTTTT. J is TRBJ1-4 and V is TRBV6-5; D gene ambiguous. The V end lost 2 bases, the J end lost 6 bases, and 10 bases lay between the germline ends. Germline CDR1 MNHEY, CDR2 SVGAGI. The CDR3 totals 14 residues.

The V gene is TRBV10-3, the J gene TRBJ2-7, with TRBD1 matching 7 bases. Germline-derived CDR1 and CDR2 are ENHRY and SYGVKD. The CDR3 covers 13 residues. J gave up 3 bases and V 6 bases, and 5 bases lay outside the gene matches. The CDR3 region is CAISLDRDYEQYF. CDR3 nucleotides: TGTGCCATCAGCCTCGACAGGGACTACGAGCAGTACTTC.

The chain links TRBV7-8 to TRBJ2-7, with 14 bases matching TRBD2. The CDR3 runs to 16 residues. CDR1 SGHVS and CDR2 FQNEAQ come from the germline V gene. V gave up 1 base and J gave up 4 bases; unmatched junction bases: 3. CDR3 protein: CASSLVGTSGGYEQYF. The CDR3 bases are TGTGCCAGCAGCTTAGTGGGGACTAGCGGGGGTTACGAGCAGTACTTC. The whole variable domain, filled in from reference TRBV7-8 and TRBJ2-7, reads GAGVSQSPRYKVAKRGQDVALRCDPISGHVSLFWYQQALGQGPEFLTYFQNEAQLDKSGLPSDRFFAERPEGSVSTLKIQRTQQEDSAVYLCASSLVGTSGGYEQYFGPGTRLTVT.

V and J are TRBV7-2 and TRBJ1-1; the D is unclear. Germline V gives CDR1 SGHTA, CDR2 FQGNSA. Trimming cost V 8 bases and J 4 bases, with 14 bases left between them. The CDR3 length is 13 residues. The CDR3 spells CASSLGSPTEAFF. DNA of the CDR3: TGTGCCAGCTCTCTGGGCAGTCCCACTGAAGCTTTCTTT.

Notes on this clone: Other DNA sequences of this sample code for an identical CDR3. V gene TRBV18 combines with J gene TRBJ1-1; D is undetermined. Trimming took 1 base from V and 2 from J, leaving 8 bases between them. CDR1 and CDR2 from the germline V gene are KGHSH and LQKENI. The CDR3 runs to 14 residues. CDR3 DNA sequence: TGTGCCAGCTCACCACGAGAGGGAAACACTGAAGCTTTCTTT. Translated: CASSPREGNTEAFF.

The rearrangement links TRBV19 to TRBJ2-7; D possibly corresponds to TRBD1 (6 bases). The CDR3 spans 14 residues. CDR1 is LNHDA, CDR2 SQIVND, per germline (reference sequence). V was trimmed by 3 bases and J by 1 base, leaving 10 bases between them. In nucleotides, the CDR3 is TGTGCCAGTAGTATGTCAGGGGAATCCTACGAGCAGTACTTC. It codes for CASSMSGESYEQYF.

This chain links TRBV3-1 (or the pseudogene TRBV3-2) with TRBJ1-2, with 7 bases aligning to TRBD1. The trim removed 3 bases at V and 6 bases at J, leaving 7 bases unmatched. This CDR3 spans 14 amino acids. Germline loops: CDR1 LGHDT, CDR2 YNNKEL (reference sequence). DNA of the CDR3: TGTGCCAGCAGCCATAAGACAGGGTTAAATGGCTACACCTTC. Residues: CASSHKTGLNGYTF.

J is TRBJ1-2 and V is TRBV2; D is perhaps TRBD1 (5 bases). Trimming pared 10 bases from V and 4 bases from J, leaving 19 bases between. The CDR3 consists of 14 residues. Germline V gives CDR1 SNHLY, CDR2 FYNNEI. This CDR3 reads CANPFPTQGYGYTF. CDR3 DNA sequence: TGTGCCAACCCCTTTCCTACCCAGGGCTATGGCTACACCTTC.

Turning to this clone: Other DNA sequences within the sample encode an identical CDR3. This sequence joins TRBV5-1 and TRBJ2-3; D remains ambiguous. V was shortened by 2 bases and J by 2 bases, with 9 bases between the two germline ends. CDR3 length equals 14 residues. Germline V gene sequence: CDR1 SGHRS, CDR2 YFSETQ. CDR3 DNA sequence: TGCGCCAGCAGCTTTGGTACTTCCACAGATACGCAGTATTTT. This translates into CASSFGTSTDTQYF.

The chain links TRBV27 to TRBJ1-1, with 10 bases lining up with TRBD1. The CDR3 is 17 residues long. Trimming at V came to 2 bases and at J to 0 bases, leaving 6 bases not matched to a gene. Looked up from germline, CDR1 is MNHEY and CDR2 is SMNVEV (reference sequence). The CDR3 region has the DNA TGTGCCAGCAGTTTAATCGGGACAGGGGTAATGAACACTGAAGCTTTCTTT. Translation: CASSLIGTGVMNTEAFF.

The chain links TRBV9 to TRBJ2-7, with TRBD1 matching over 9 bases. V gave up 3 bases and J gave up 4 bases; unmatched junction bases: 11. The CDR3 is 16 amino acids. CDR1 is SGDLS and CDR2 is YYNGEE in the germline V gene. The CDR3 spells CASSGNPGQGSYEQYF. CDR3 bases: TGTGCCAGCAGCGGCAACCCGGGACAGGGTTCGTACGAGCAGTACTTC.

This chain links TRBV19 with TRBJ1-5; TRBD1 might be the D (6 bases). The length of the CDR3 is 17 residues. The V and J ends lost 0 bases and 1 base respectively, with 13 bases between them. Per germline, CDR1 LNHDA and CDR2 SQIVND (reference sequence). The CDR3 loop reads CASSIDHRVGSNQPQHF. The CDR3 DNA is TGTGCCAGTAGTATAGATCACAGGGTTGGGAGCAATCAGCCCCAGCATTTT. The whole variable domain, filled in from reference TRBV19 and TRBJ1-5, reads DGGITQSPKYLFRKEGQNVTLSCEQNLNHDAMYWYRQDPGQGLRLIYYSQIVNDFQKGDIAEGYSVSREKKESFPLTVTSAQKNPTAFYLCASSIDHRVGSNQPQHFGDGTRLSIL.

The gene calls are TRBV11-2 and TRBJ1-1; 7 nucleotides agree with TRBD1. V shed 7 bases, J shed 9 bases, and the junction held 17 bases outside the gene matches. The length of the CDR3 is 15 residues. CDR1 and CDR2 (germline): SGHAT, FQNNGV. The CDR3 bases are TGTGCCAGCAATCCCCATCCGACAGGGCTCTCGAAAGCTTTCTTT. Translation: CASNPHPTGLSKAFF.

The rearrangement links TRBV2 to TRBJ2-1, with D tentatively TRBD1 (8 bases). V dropped 8 bases and J dropped 5 bases, with 16 bases sitting between them. This CDR3 has 14 residues. Germline CDR1 reads SNHLY; CDR2 reads FYNNEI. In DNA form, the CDR3 reads TGTGCCAGCTCTGACAGGGGAGGGGACAATGAGCAGTTCTTC. It yields the protein CASSDRGGDNEQFF.

The count of this clone is one. The CDR3 DNA reads as TGTGCCAGCAGTGAAGGAGGGGCTGGAAACACCATATATTTT. Amino acid sequence: CASSEGGAGNTIYF. The J gene is TRBJ1-3, the V gene TRBV25-1; D may be TRBD1 (5 bases). Looked up from germline, CDR1 is MGHDK and CDR2 is SYGVNS. V was trimmed by 2 bases and J by 2 bases, leaving 7 bases between them. CDR3 size: 14 residues.

The V and J genes are TRBV7-8 and TRBJ1-6, with 8 bases fitting TRBD1. Germline values: CDR1 SGHVS, CDR2 FQNEAQ. The CDR3 consists of 14 residues. The V and J ends lost 1 base and 10 bases, in that order; junction bases with no gene match: 3. CDR3 DNA: TGTGCCAGCAGCTTAGGAGACAGGGGATCACCCCTCCACTTT. It specifies CASSLGDRGSPLHF.

This chain joins TRBV6-6 and TRBJ1-1, with 8 nucleotides matching TRBD1. Losses at the gene ends were 2 bases for V and 6 bases for J; bases not matched to a gene: 8. CDR3 length equals 15 residues. The V gene's germline CDR1 is MNHNY and CDR2 SVGAGI (reference sequence). The CDR3, as DNA: TGTGCCAGCAGTTACCAGGGGGCCACGTACGCTGAAGCTTTCTTT. Protein product: CASSYQGATYAEAFF.

This chain connects TRBV2 to TRBJ1-5; D may be TRBD1 (5 bases). Per the germline V gene, CDR1 is SNHLY and CDR2 is FYNNEI. This CDR3 spans 16 amino acids. V was trimmed by 6 bases and J by 9 bases, leaving 24 bases between them. This CDR3 is CASSGMARAIFPPQHF. The CDR3 DNA sequence: TGTGCCAGCAGCGGAATGGCCAGGGCTATTTTTCCGCCCCAGCATTTT. The full variable domain, completed using reference TRBV2 and TRBJ1-5, is EPEVTQTPSHQVTQMGQEVILRCVPISNHLYFYWYRQILGQKVEFLVSFYNNEISEKSEIFDDQFSVERPDGSNFTLKIRSTKLEDSAMYFCASSGMARAIFPPQHFGDGTRLSIL.

The J gene is TRBJ1-5, the V gene TRBV6-2 or TRBV6-3, with D tentatively TRBD1 (6 bases). Germline V gene data show CDR1 as MNHEY and CDR2 as SVGEGT. The CDR3 covers 18 residues. Trimming pared 0 bases from V and 6 bases from J, leaving 21 bases between. DNA of the CDR3: TGTGCCAGCAGTTACTCGAGGCTCAGGTACAGGGCGGGTCAGCCCCAGCATTTT. This codes for CASSYSRLRYRAGQPQHF.

The chain uses TRBV11-3 and TRBJ1-3; D is unresolved. CDR1 SGHNT and CDR2 YENEEA come from the germline V gene. The CDR3 is 13 amino acids. The germline V and J ends were trimmed by 3 bases and 8 bases, with 11 bases remaining between them. The CDR3 coding sequence is TGTGCCAGCAGCTTGTCGCCCGGGGACACCATATATTTT. Translated: CASSLSPGDTIYF.

The CDR3 sequence is CASSYQGRRVDGYTF. In nucleotides, the CDR3 is TGTGCCAGCAGTTACCAGGGGCGGCGGGTCGATGGCTACACCTTC. The genes are TRBV6-5 and TRBJ1-2; possibly TRBD1 for D (6 bases). CDR3 length equals 15 residues. From germline, CDR1 is MNHEY and CDR2 SVGAGI. V lost 2 bases and J 6 bases, leaving 16 bases between the germline ends.